This T cell receptor beta chain is drawn from a study of neurological immune-mediated disorders. Findings of the study overall: None of the CDR3 amino acid sequences of expanded clones were shared across subjects, and this suggested private repertoires in all groups.

This clonotype has a count of ten or more. The antigen is unknown. The cDNA came from 5'RACE, which used 10-nucleotide random UMIs. TCRdb ran MiXCR on the 5' RACE reads and lists one entry per CDR3 protein. Altogether 50,000 or so distinct CDR3 sequences are present, 10% to 12% being singletons, with the ten largest covering 1.8%. The sequence came from a man in his sixties in good health. Sequenced: PBMCs.

The CDR3: CSVEQGSGELFF. The CDR3 DNA sequence: TGCAGCGTTGAGCAGGGCAGCGGGGAGCTGTTTTTT. V and J are TRBV29-1 and TRBJ2-2; perhaps TRBD1 as D (5 bases). CDR3 size: 12 residues. Germline lookup yields CDR1 SQVTM and CDR2 ANQGSEA. V was trimmed by 3 bases and J by 7 bases, leaving 9 bases between them.